The 17 T cell receptor beta chains below all came from one sample that was sequenced in a study of shared clonotypes between healthy human individuals. Clones were read by immunoSEQ multiplex PCR, and TCRdb kept only the in-frame ones, dropping some. The data hold around 750,000 clones, with about 74% observed a single time. What was sequenced was memory CD4+ T cells sorted from blood. The subset: CD45RA-negative fraction. The source of these receptors is a woman aged 25-40 years in good health.

The genes are TRBV7-9 and TRBJ1-4; 8 bases are a match to TRBD1. The V gene's germline CDR1 is SEHNR and CDR2 FQNEAQ (reference sequence). The CDR3 is 14 amino acids. The trim removed 6 bases at V and 8 bases at J, leaving 8 bases unmatched. The CDR3 sequence: CASRPGTGSEKLFF. The CDR3 DNA reads as TGTGCCAGCAGACCCGGGACAGGCTCGGAAAAACTGTTTTTT.

The V and J genes are TRBV4-1 and TRBJ2-5, with D possibly matching TRBD2 (6 bases). Germline assignment: CDR1 MGHRA and CDR2 YSYEKL. This CDR3 region has 17 residues. Between the trimmed V and J ends, which lost 2 bases and 2 bases, there was a span of 18 bases. CDR3 nucleotide sequence: TGCGCCAGCAGCCAAAAGATTGGGGATAGCGGACAAGAGACCCAGTACTTC. Protein sequence: CASSQKIGDSGQETQYF.

This clone has just a few counts. Within the sample, other DNA sequences also encode this same CDR3. This chain links TRBV5-1 with TRBJ1-1; D remains unclear. Germline CDR1 SGHRS, CDR2 YFSETQ. Trimming stripped 0 bases from V and 0 bases from J, with 3 bases between. This CDR3 comprises 13 residues. The CDR3 coding sequence is TGCGCCAGCAGCTTGGGATTGAACACTGAAGCTTTCTTT. Amino acids: CASSLGLNTEAFF.

The genes are TRBV18 and TRBJ2-1; 11 positions agree with TRBD2. The CDR3 totals 16 residues. Germline values: CDR1 KGHSH, CDR2 LQKENI. With 4 bases clipped from V and 7 bases from J, the junction kept 9 bases outside the gene matches. DNA for the CDR3: TGTGCCAGCTCACTTACTACTAGCGGGAGTGCGAATGAGCAGTTCTTC. This encodes CASSLTTSGSANEQFF.

The chain uses TRBV2 and TRBJ2-2; TRBD2 matches at 7 bases. Per the germline V gene, CDR1 is SNHLY and CDR2 is FYNNEI. The CDR3 is 14 residues long. V shed 7 bases and J 3 bases; nucleotides not matched to a gene: 5. The CDR3 sequence is CASKASGHTGELFF. The CDR3 nucleotides read TGTGCCAGCAAGGCTAGCGGACACACCGGGGAGCTGTTTTTT.

The rearrangement uses TRBV7-9 and TRBJ2-7, with 7 bases lining up with TRBD2. The germline V gene has CDR1 SEHNR and CDR2 FQNEAQ (reference sequence). The J segment lost 7 bases and the V segment lost 3 bases, leaving 12 bases of the junction unmatched. There are 15 residues in the CDR3. CDR3 sequence reads: CASSLFSGGVREQYF. DNA for the CDR3: TGTGCCAGCAGCTTGTTTTCGGGAGGAGTTCGGGAGCAGTACTTC.

The chain recombines TRBV19 with TRBJ1-2; TRBD1 agrees at 9 bases. Germline V CDR1 and CDR2: LNHDA, SQIVND (reference sequence). This CDR3 has 15 residues. The J segment lost 4 bases and the V segment lost 5 bases, leaving 8 bases of the junction unmatched. The CDR3 loop is CASSVTGGAGYGYTF. The DNA of the CDR3 is TGTGCCAGTAGTGTCACAGGGGGCGCCGGCTATGGCTACACCTTC.

This clone was observed a single time. For the CDR3, the DNA is TGCGCCAGCAGCGAGCTCGGGGGCCCCTCTGGGGCCAACGTCCTGACTTTC. Translated, it gives CASSELGGPSGANVLTF. The genes are TRBV5-1 and TRBJ2-6; D is perhaps TRBD1 or TRBD2 (6 bases each). Germline loops: CDR1 SGHRS, CDR2 YFSETQ. The V gene lost 4 bases and the J gene lost 0 bases, with 14 bases spanning the gap. The CDR3 runs to 17 residues.

This clone has ten or more counts. Distinct nucleotide sequences in the sample also encode this CDR3. The chain links TRBV5-1 to TRBJ1-4; 9 nucleotides match TRBD1. The CDR3 consists of 14 residues. The ends lost 2 bases at V and 8 bases at J; junction bases unmatched: 4. Germline V gives CDR1 SGHRS, CDR2 YFSETQ. CDR3 residues: CASSFGTGKEKLFF. The CDR3 DNA is TGCGCCAGCAGCTTCGGGACAGGGAAGGAAAAACTGTTTTTT. Combining the CDR3 with reference TRBV5-1 and TRBJ1-4 gives the whole variable domain KAGVTQTPRYLIKTRGQQVTLSCSPISGHRSVSWYQQTPGQGLQFLFEYFSETQRNKGNFPGRFSGRQFSNSRSEMNVSTLELGDSALYLCASSFGTGKEKLFFGSGTQLSVL.

The chain joins TRBV7-3 to TRBJ1-3; the D gene is possibly TRBD1 (5 bases). Germline CDR1 reads SGHTA; CDR2 reads FQGTGA. This CDR3 comprises 14 residues. Trimming removed 5 bases at V and 2 bases at J, with 10 bases between. Written as DNA, the CDR3 is TGTGCCAGCAGCCCCGGGGGGACTGGAAACACCATATATTTT. It codes for CASSPGGTGNTIYF.

This clone was counted many times. This sequence joins TRBV5-1 and TRBJ2-7; 7 bases match TRBD2. Germline-derived CDR1 and CDR2 are SGHRS and YFSETQ. CDR3 length: 15 residues. Unmatched junction bases numbered 13, after V lost 4 bases and J lost 6 bases. The CDR3 sequence is CASSPNGGIGGEQYF. CDR3 in DNA: TGCGCCAGCAGCCCCAACGGGGGGATTGGCGGCGAGCAGTACTTC.

The V and J genes are TRBV6-1 and TRBJ2-7; D perhaps matches TRBD2 (6 bases). V was clipped by 2 bases and J by 3 bases, with 14 bases between them. Germline assignment: CDR1 MNHNS and CDR2 SASEGT. The CDR3 is 15 amino acids. Here the CDR3 DNA reads TGTGCCAGCAGTGAAAGTATAGCGGCTGACTACGAGCAGTACTTC. This gives the protein CASSESIAADYEQYF.

The chain joins TRBV5-1 to TRBJ2-1; D is ambiguous. The CDR3 runs 15 residues. The germline CDR1 and CDR2 sequences are SGHRS and YFSETQ. V lost 4 bases to trimming and J lost 4 bases, with 15 bases between them. The CDR3: CASSISSLGYNEQFF. CDR3 in DNA: TGCGCCAGCAGCATATCTAGTCTGGGTTACAATGAGCAGTTCTTC.

This chain uses TRBV19 with TRBJ2-5; D call uncertain. Trimming took off 5 bases at V and 5 bases at J, with 15 bases between the two ends. Germline V CDR1 and CDR2: LNHDA, SQIVND (reference sequence). This CDR3 comprises 14 residues. CDR3 residues: CASSLQYPMETQYF. The DNA of the CDR3 is TGTGCCAGTAGTTTGCAGTACCCGATGGAGACCCAGTACTTC.

To note about this clone: Other nucleotide sequences from this sample produce the same CDR3. The V and J genes are TRBV5-1 and TRBJ2-1, with TRBD2 matching over 8 bases. V lost 4 bases, J lost 0 bases, and 3 bases stayed unmatched. CDR3 size: 15 residues. Per germline, CDR1 SGHRS and CDR2 YFSETQ. The CDR3 reads CASSRLAGSYNEQFF. The CDR3 DNA reads TGCGCCAGCAGCCGTCTAGCGGGCTCCTACAATGAGCAGTTCTTC.

The rearrangement uses TRBV5-6 and TRBJ1-5; TRBD1 matches at 11 bases. The ends lost 1 base at V and 11 bases at J; junction bases unmatched: 5. The germline gives CDR1 SGHDT, CDR2 YYEEEE. The CDR3 runs 14 residues. The CDR3 loop reads CASSLMGTGGAQHF. CDR3 DNA: TGTGCCAGCAGCTTGATGGGGACAGGGGGAGCCCAGCATTTT.

This clone was picked up a small number of times. The chain is built from TRBV4-1 and TRBJ2-7; TRBD1 matches at 11 bases. The V gene's germline CDR1 is MGHRA and CDR2 YSYEKL. V lost 1 base, J lost 6 bases, and 8 bases stayed unmatched. This CDR3 comprises 16 residues. The CDR3 region is CASSQGGQGVRGEQYF. Here the CDR3 DNA reads TGCGCCAGCAGCCAAGGGGGACAGGGGGTGAGAGGCGAGCAGTACTTC.